What follows are 30 T cell receptor beta chains derived from one specimen sequenced in a study of CD8 T cells in Susac syndrome. Reverse transcription of roughly 0.5 to 1 ug RNA used random hexamers. Using its own MiXCR run on the immunoSEQ multiplex PCR reads, TCRdb lists one record per CDR3 protein. The sample lists some 300,000 distinct CDR3 sequences, roughly 85% occurring once. The sequencing sample was made of CD8+ T cells from PBMCs. These receptors came from a human donor with multiple sclerosis.

V is TRBV4-1 and J is TRBJ2-7; TRBD2 might be the D (6 bases). Germline V gene data show CDR1 as MGHRA and CDR2 as YSYEKL. This CDR3 has 15 residues. V was trimmed by 4 bases and J by 3 bases, leaving 16 bases between them. This chain's CDR3 is CASSPGLLNYYEQYF. The DNA of the CDR3 is TGCGCCAGCAGCCCGGGACTCCTAAACTACTACGAGCAGTACTTC.

The chain uses TRBV9 and TRBJ2-4; TRBD1 agrees at 7 bases. Germline V lookup: CDR1 SGDLS, CDR2 YYNGEE. Germline trimming cut 4 bases from V and 7 bases from J; bases unmatched to any gene: 8. The CDR3 is 14 amino acids. CDR3 residues: CASSPDRSHNIQYF. The CDR3 DNA is TGTGCCAGCAGCCCGGACAGGTCCCATAACATTCAGTACTTC.

The chain combines TRBV5-6 with TRBJ1-2; D unclear. V was clipped by 1 base and J by 8 bases, with 9 bases between them. The CDR3 loop spans 12 amino acids. CDR1 SGHDT and CDR2 YYEEEE come from the germline V gene. In DNA, the CDR3 is TGTGCCAGCAGCTTGCCGACGTGGGGCTACACCTTC. Its protein is CASSLPTWGYTF.

The rearrangement joins TRBV19 to TRBJ1-5; 7 bases line up with TRBD1. The germline V gene has CDR1 LNHDA and CDR2 SQIVND (reference sequence). This CDR3 region has 19 residues. Unmatched junction bases numbered 17, after V lost 3 bases and J lost 3 bases. The CDR3 nucleotides read TGTGCCAGTAGTATGGGTATCGCGATAACAGGGGCCCCCAATCAGCCCCAGCATTTT. Amino acids: CASSMGIAITGAPNQPQHF.

The chain has TRBV30 and TRBJ1-1, with D hard to call. Trimming took 5 bases from V and 0 from J, leaving 16 bases between them. The CDR3 totals 15 residues. Germline lookup yields CDR1 GTSNPN and CDR2 SVGIG (reference sequence). Written as DNA, the CDR3 is TGTGCCTGGGAAGGGTTGGGAACGGTGAACACTGAAGCTTTCTTT. It yields the protein CAWEGLGTVNTEAFF.

The chain has TRBV6-1 and TRBJ1-2, with unresolved D. Germline V gives CDR1 MNHNS, CDR2 SASEGT. The ends were cut back, 1 base at V and 2 bases at J, with 17 bases in the middle. CDR3 length: 17 residues. The CDR3 DNA reads as TGTGCCAGCAGTGAAGACCTGTTATATGATATCAACTATGGCTACACCTTC. The encoded protein is CASSEDLLYDINYGYTF.

This clonotype turned up a few times. V gene TRBV6-1 combines with J gene TRBJ1-3; D gene ambiguous. The CDR3 runs to 16 residues. V lost 7 bases to trimming and J lost 0 bases, with 16 bases between them. Per germline, CDR1 MNHNS and CDR2 SASEGT. The CDR3 DNA is TGTGCCAGCATAGGTGGCGGACGGAACTCTGGAAACACCATATATTTT. It is translated as CASIGGGRNSGNTIYF.

The genes are TRBV27 and TRBJ2-4; D possibly corresponds to TRBD1 (5 bases). Trimming cost V 5 bases and J 3 bases, with 17 bases left between them. CDR1 and CDR2 from the germline V gene are MNHEY and SMNVEV (reference sequence). The length of the CDR3 is 16 residues. The CDR3 sequence is CASSPDKWGIKNIQYF. The CDR3 bases are TGTGCCAGCAGTCCGGACAAATGGGGTATCAAAAACATTCAGTACTTC.

The chain's CDR3 is CSVDSGRASRSYNEQFF. The CDR3 DNA follows: TGCAGCGTCGATAGCGGGAGGGCCTCTCGCTCCTACAATGAGCAGTTCTTC. The J gene is TRBJ2-1, the V gene TRBV29-1, with TRBD2 matching over 11 bases. Trimming took 6 bases from V and 0 from J; bases not matched to a gene: 10. The length of the CDR3 is 17 residues. Per the germline V gene, CDR1 is SQVTM and CDR2 is ANQGSEA.

The J gene is TRBJ1-1, the V gene TRBV3-1, with D perhaps TRBD1 (5 bases). The CDR3 spans 16 residues. CDR1 is LGHDT, CDR2 YNNKEL, per germline (reference sequence). V was pared by 0 bases and J by 2 bases, with 13 bases between. CDR3 sequence (DNA): TGTGCCAGCAGCCAAGATCGTCGGGGCAGTAACACTGAAGCTTTCTTT. Its translation is CASSQDRRGSNTEAFF. The entire variable domain, with the rest obtained from reference TRBV3-1 and TRBJ1-1, is as follows: DTAVSQTPKYLVTQMGNDKSIKCEQNLGHDTMYWYKQDSKKFLKIMFSYNNKELIINETVPNRFSPKSPDKAHLNLHINSLELGDSAVYFCASSQDRRGSNTEAFFGQGTRLTVV.

The rearrangement joins TRBV7-9 to TRBJ1-1; D gene unclear. Trimming stripped 2 bases from V and 3 bases from J, with 4 bases between. The CDR3 spans 12 residues. From germline, CDR1 is SEHNR and CDR2 FQNEAQ (reference sequence). For the CDR3, the DNA is TGTGCCAGCAGCTTACGGCACACTGAAGCTTTCTTT. Protein product: CASSLRHTEAFF.

This chain joins TRBV9 and TRBJ2-1; no clear D gene. The CDR3 totals 15 residues. Per germline, CDR1 SGDLS and CDR2 YYNGEE. Trimming removed 3 bases at V and 2 bases at J, with 12 bases between. This CDR3 is CASSARGSPYNEQFF. In DNA form, the CDR3 reads TGTGCCAGCAGCGCCAGAGGATCCCCCTACAATGAGCAGTTCTTC.

V is TRBV27 and J is TRBJ2-7, with 8 bases lining up with TRBD2. The V gene's germline CDR1 is MNHEY and CDR2 SMNVEV (reference sequence). J lost 1 base, V lost 4 bases, and 12 bases had no gene match. This CDR3 region has 17 residues. The CDR3 DNA reads TGTGCCAGCAGTTCCGGGAGGGGCGGGGGATATTCCTACGAGCAGTACTTC. Amino acids: CASSSGRGGGYSYEQYF.

The V and J genes are TRBV25-1 and TRBJ2-1, with D possibly matching TRBD1 (6 bases). V was clipped by 6 bases and J by 3 bases, with 9 bases between them. Germline assignment: CDR1 MGHDK and CDR2 SYGVNS. CDR3 length equals 13 residues. CDR3 DNA sequence: TGTGCCAGCAGCTGGACAGACTACAATGAGCAGTTCTTC. Translating it yields CASSWTDYNEQFF. The whole variable domain, remainder taken from reference TRBV25-1 and TRBJ2-1, is EADIYQTPRYLVIGTGKKITLECSQTMGHDKMYWYQQDPGMELHLIHYSYGVNSTEKGDLSSESTVSRIRTEHFPLTLESARPSHTSQYLCASSWTDYNEQFFGPGTRLTVL.

The CDR3 DNA follows: TGTGCCAGCAGTTTCTCTATCCCAGAGGACATCCATAACTATGGCTACACCTTC. Its translation: CASSFSIPEDIHNYGYTF. The J gene is TRBJ1-2, the V gene TRBV27, with D possibly matching TRBD1 (5 bases). This CDR3 has 18 residues. Trimming stripped 3 bases from V and 1 base from J, with 21 bases between. Looked up from germline, CDR1 is MNHEY and CDR2 is SMNVEV (reference sequence).

The genes are TRBV6-5 and TRBJ2-1; a weak D match, TRBD2 (6 bases). The CDR3 covers 14 residues. Germline V gene lookup returns CDR1 MNHEY and CDR2 SVGAGI. Trimming stripped 2 bases from V and 5 bases from J, with 10 bases between. The CDR3 reads CASSYELAHNEQFF. The DNA for the CDR3 is TGTGCCAGCAGTTACGAACTAGCTCACAATGAGCAGTTCTTC.

The genes are TRBV28 and TRBJ1-5; the D gene is possibly TRBD1 (5 bases). The CDR3 has 15 amino acids. From germline, CDR1 is MDHEN and CDR2 SYDVKM. Trimming removed 5 bases at V and 5 bases at J, with 16 bases between. The CDR3 DNA is TGTGCCAGCAGTCCACAGGTGATTGTCGATCAGCCCCAGCATTTT. This gives the protein CASSPQVIVDQPQHF.

The gene calls are TRBV20-1 and TRBJ2-1, with D uncertain. Trimming pared 5 bases from V and 9 bases from J, leaving 11 bases between. Germline CDR1 and CDR2: DFQATT and SNEGSKA (reference sequence). The CDR3 has 11 residues. CDR3 sequence reads: CSAQIGIEQFF. CDR3 bases: TGCAGTGCTCAAATAGGGATTGAGCAGTTCTTC.

V gene TRBV2 combines with J gene TRBJ2-1; D is possibly TRBD1 (6 bases). Trimming removed 11 bases from V and 9 bases from J, with 14 bases in between. CDR3 length: 11 amino acids. Germline CDR1 and CDR2: SNHLY and FYNNEI. In nucleotides, the CDR3 is TGTGCCGGCATACAGGGAACTGAGCAGTTCTTC. Translating gives CAGIQGTEQFF.

This clonotype was picked up one time. The chain recombines TRBV10-2 with TRBJ1-2; possibly TRBD1 for D (5 bases). The CDR3 consists of 13 residues. The V end lost 7 bases, the J end lost 3 bases, and 12 bases lay between the germline ends. Germline lookup yields CDR1 WSHSY and CDR2 SAAADI. CDR3 DNA sequence: TGCGCCAGCATGGGGGGGGGAGACTATGGCTACACCTTC. This translates into CASMGGGDYGYTF.

J is TRBJ2-7 and V is TRBV11-1; 12 positions match TRBD2. J gave up 0 bases and V 5 bases, and 2 bases lay outside the gene matches. Germline V gene lookup returns CDR1 SGHAT and CDR2 FQDESV (reference sequence). The CDR3 loop spans 15 amino acids. DNA of the CDR3: TGTGCCAGCAGCCAGACTAGCGGGAGCTCCTACGAGCAGTACTTC. Translating it yields CASSQTSGSSYEQYF.

The chain recombines TRBV7-9 with TRBJ1-2; D not certain. Trimming left V 1 base short and J 7 bases short, with 7 bases between. This CDR3 is built from 12 residues. Germline V gives CDR1 SEHNR, CDR2 FQNEAQ (reference sequence). As DNA, the CDR3 is TGTGCCAGCAGCTTAGATCCGATTGGCTACACCTTC. This sequence encodes CASSLDPIGYTF. The variable domain in full, completed from reference TRBV7-9 and TRBJ1-2, reads DTGVSQNPRHKITKRGQNVTFRCDPISEHNRLYWYRQTLGQGPEFLTYFQNEAQLEKSRLLSDRFSAERPKGSFSTLEIQRTEQGDSAMYLCASSLDPIGYTFGSGTRLTVV.

This clonotype was observed a few times. A read error may produce the germline difference seen at one junction end. The genes are TRBV7-2 and TRBJ2-5; possibly TRBD2 for D (6 bases). The CDR3 sequence is 16 residues long. CDR1 SGHTA and CDR2 FQGNSA come from the germline V gene. This CDR3 is CASSLAPSVLQETQYF. CDR3 DNA sequence: TGTGCCAGCAGCTTAGCTCCTAGCGTCCTTCAAGAGACACAGTACTTC.

The sample holds one count of this clonotype. J is TRBJ2-7 and V is TRBV3-1; D is undetermined. Trimming left V 0 bases short and J 0 bases short, with 6 bases between. CDR1 and CDR2 from the germline V gene are LGHDT and YNNKEL (reference sequence). The CDR3 extends over 14 amino acids. The CDR3 nucleotides are TGTGCCAGCAGCCAAGATTTGATCTCCTACGAGCAGTACTTC. Translating gives CASSQDLISYEQYF.

Concerning this clonotype itself: Germline and junction disagree at one end, which may indicate a read error. V is TRBV20-1 and J is TRBJ2-1; 8 nucleotides align to TRBD2. CDR3 length equals 18 residues. CDR1 DFQATT and CDR2 SNEGSKA come from the germline V gene (reference sequence). The CDR3 DNA is TGCAGTGCCGTAGCGATCACCGTACTAGCGGAGCCCTACAATAAGCAGTTCTTC. This codes for CSAVAITVLAEPYNKQFF.

The V and J genes are TRBV4-1 and TRBJ2-2, with D tentatively TRBD1 (5 bases). Germline CDR1 is MGHRA and CDR2 is YSYEKL. Trimming cost V 1 base and J 3 bases, with 15 bases left between them. The CDR3 is 17 amino acids. The CDR3 sequence is CASSQAPRQTYTGELFF. In DNA form, the CDR3 reads TGCGCCAGCAGCCAAGCCCCCCGACAGACTTACACCGGGGAGCTGTTTTTT.

The chain couples TRBV27 to TRBJ2-1; TRBD2 matches at 12 bases. The CDR3 totals 15 residues. The trim removed 0 bases at V and 12 bases at J, leaving 6 bases unmatched. Germline V gives CDR1 MNHEY, CDR2 SMNVEV (reference sequence). The CDR3 DNA reads TGTGCCAGCAGTTTATCGCCTAGCGGGAGGGGTGCGCAGTTCTTC. It translates to CASSLSPSGRGAQFF.

The rearrangement joins TRBV14 to TRBJ2-7, with 10 bases fitting TRBD1. Germline assignment: CDR1 SGHDN and CDR2 FVKESK. The junction had 7 bases not matched to a gene; V was cut back by 1 base and J by 4 bases. The CDR3 is 16 residues long. CDR3 residues: CASSQVGTGARYEQYF. In DNA, the CDR3 is TGTGCCAGCAGCCAAGTCGGGACAGGGGCGAGGTACGAGCAGTACTTC.

This chain joins TRBV6-5 and TRBJ2-5, with 13 bases lining up with TRBD2. V shed 9 bases, J shed 13 bases, and the junction held 14 bases outside the gene matches. CDR1 is MNHEY and CDR2 is SVGAGI in the germline V gene. CDR3 length: 14 amino acids. CDR3 bases: TGTGCCAGTACCGAGGGACTAGCGGGAACCGGGCTGTACTTC. Protein: CASTEGLAGTGLYF.

The chain carries TRBV28 and TRBJ2-7; tentatively, D is TRBD1 (6 bases). The CDR3 totals 14 residues. The germline V gene encodes CDR1 MDHEN and CDR2 SYDVKM. The CDR3 DNA follows: TGTGCGACCAGCCCCACAGGGAGCTCCTACGAGCAGTACTTC. It yields the protein CATSPTGSSYEQYF.